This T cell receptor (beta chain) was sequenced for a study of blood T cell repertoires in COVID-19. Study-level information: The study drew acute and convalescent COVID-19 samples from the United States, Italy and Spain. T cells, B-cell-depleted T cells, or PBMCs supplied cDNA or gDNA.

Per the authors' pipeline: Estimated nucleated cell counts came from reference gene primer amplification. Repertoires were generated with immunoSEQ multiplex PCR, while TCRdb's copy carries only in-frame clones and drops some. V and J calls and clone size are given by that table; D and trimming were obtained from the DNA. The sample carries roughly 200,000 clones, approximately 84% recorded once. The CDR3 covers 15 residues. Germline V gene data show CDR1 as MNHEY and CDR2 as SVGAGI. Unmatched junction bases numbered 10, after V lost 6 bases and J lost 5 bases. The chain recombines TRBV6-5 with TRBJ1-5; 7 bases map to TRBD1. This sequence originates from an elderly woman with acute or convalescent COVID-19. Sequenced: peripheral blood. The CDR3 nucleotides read TGTGCCAGCAGCCGGGACAGTCCAATGTATCAGCCCCAGCATTTT. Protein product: CASSRDSPMYQPQHF.